What follows are 30 T cell receptor beta chains derived from one specimen sequenced in a study of blood T cell repertoires in COVID-19. Assay used: immunoSEQ multiplex PCR; TCRdb lists only in-frame clones, some missing. The sample contains a few hundred thousand clones, nearly 90% of which appear only once. The source material was peripheral blood. The source of these receptors is a woman aged 60-75 years with COVID-19, enrolled during active disease.

This chain connects TRBV12-3 or TRBV12-4 to TRBJ2-2; D possibly corresponds to TRBD2 (6 bases). V was cut by 3 bases and J by 6 bases, with 8 bases left in between. CDR3 length equals 13 residues. CDR3 DNA sequence: TGTGCCAGCAGTTTTGGAGGGCCCGGGGAGCTGTTTTTT. This sequence encodes CASSFGGPGELFF.

The chain employs TRBV3-1 (or the pseudogene TRBV3-2) and TRBJ2-1, with 8 bases matching TRBD1. The CDR3 spans 15 residues. Trimming cost V 3 bases and J 9 bases; bases outside gene matches: 10. Germline V gene lookup returns CDR1 LGHDT and CDR2 YNNKEL (reference sequence). The CDR3 coding sequence is TGTGCCAGCAGCCATGGCCAGGGGGCTTGGGGTGAGCAGTTCTTC. Amino acids: CASSHGQGAWGEQFF.

This chain joins TRBV19 and TRBJ1-5, with D unclear. Germline CDR1 is LNHDA and CDR2 is SQIVND (reference sequence). V was clipped by 3 bases and J by 1 base, with 7 bases between them. CDR3 length equals 14 residues. CDR3 sequence reads: CASSIPQSNQPQHF. The CDR3 DNA is TGTGCCAGTAGTATCCCGCAGAGCAATCAGCCCCAGCATTTT.

V usage is TRBV30 and J usage is TRBJ1-1; the D gene is possibly TRBD1 (6 bases). Germline CDR1 and CDR2: GTSNPN and SVGIG (reference sequence). V gave up 4 bases and J gave up 0 bases, with 21 bases separating them. The CDR3 loop spans 17 amino acids. The CDR3: CAWTSGTPNIMNTEAFF. The CDR3 region has the DNA TGTGCCTGGACTTCCGGGACACCGAACATCATGAACACTGAAGCTTTCTTT.

This clone was seen only once. The chain links TRBV7-9 to TRBJ2-1, with D tentatively TRBD1 (5 bases). The germline gives CDR1 SEHNR, CDR2 FQNEAQ (reference sequence). This CDR3 is 14 amino acids long. V was cut by 5 bases and J by 6 bases, with 14 bases left in between. This CDR3 reads CASSPELRGNEQFF. CDR3 coding DNA: TGTGCCAGCAGCCCTGAGCTTAGGGGCAATGAGCAGTTCTTC.

The genes are TRBV7-9 and TRBJ2-3; 9 nucleotides align to TRBD2. With 7 bases clipped from V and 4 bases from J, the junction kept 6 bases outside the gene matches. Germline loops: CDR1 SEHNR, CDR2 FQNEAQ (reference sequence). The CDR3 runs 14 residues. CDR3 bases: TGTGCCAGCATCCAGGGACTAGCCGCAGATACGCAGTATTTT. Translating it yields CASIQGLAADTQYF. Looking up the rest from reference TRBV7-9 and TRBJ2-3 gives the full variable domain: DTGVSQNPRHKITKRGQNVTFRCDPISEHNRLYWYRQTLGQGPEFLTYFQNEAQLEKSRLLSDRFSAERPKGSFSTLEIQRTEQGDSAMYLCASIQGLAADTQYFGPGTRLTVL.

This clone showed up just once. The chain combines TRBV19 with TRBJ2-7, with a tentative D call TRBD2 (6 bases). V gave up 0 bases and J gave up 5 bases, with 17 bases separating them. This CDR3 comprises 16 residues. CDR1 and CDR2 (germline): LNHDA, SQIVND (reference sequence). The CDR3 loop reads CASSIDWGNGGDEQYF. In nucleotides, the CDR3 is TGTGCCAGTAGTATAGATTGGGGGAACGGAGGGGACGAGCAGTACTTC. Using reference TRBV19 and TRBJ2-7 for the parts outside the CDR3, the full variable domain is DGGITQSPKYLFRKEGQNVTLSCEQNLNHDAMYWYRQDPGQGLRLIYYSQIVNDFQKGDIAEGYSVSREKKESFPLTVTSAQKNPTAFYLCASSIDWGNGGDEQYFGPGTRLTVT.

This chain connects TRBV7-2 to TRBJ2-3, with TRBD2 matching 7 bases. The V and J ends lost 1 base and 9 bases, in that order; junction bases with no gene match: 4. Germline V gene lookup returns CDR1 SGHTA and CDR2 FQGNSA. The CDR3 extends over 13 amino acids. CDR3 region: CASSLGREGTQYF. The CDR3 nucleotides are TGTGCCAGCAGCTTAGGCAGGGAGGGGACGCAGTATTTT.

The V gene is TRBV12-3 or TRBV12-4, the J gene TRBJ1-4, with D tentatively TRBD1 (5 bases). The CDR3 runs to 12 residues. V was clipped by 5 bases and J by 5 bases, with 6 bases between them. The CDR3 nucleotides are TGTGCCAGCAGTCAGGGAAATGAAAAACTGTTTTTT. It codes for CASSQGNEKLFF.

The genes are TRBV6-6 and TRBJ2-7; 9 bases line up with TRBD1. The germline CDR1 and CDR2 sequences are MNHNY and SVGAGI (reference sequence). The V segment lost 0 bases and the J segment 2 bases; nucleotides outside the gene matches: 5. The CDR3 consists of 16 residues. CDR3 in DNA: TGTGCCAGCAGTTACTCGAGACGACAGGGGGCCTACGAGCAGTACTTC. Its translation: CASSYSRRQGAYEQYF.

The chain uses TRBV29-1 and TRBJ1-2; D call uncertain. V gave up 6 bases and J gave up 7 bases, with 12 bases separating them. This CDR3 is built from 11 residues. Per the germline V gene, CDR1 is SQVTM and CDR2 is ANQGSEA. The CDR3 protein is CSVRSMGGYTF. Written as DNA, the CDR3 is TGCAGCGTGCGGTCTATGGGTGGCTACACCTTC.

The rearrangement joins TRBV12-3 or TRBV12-4 to TRBJ2-2; perhaps TRBD1 as D (5 bases). This CDR3 is built from 13 residues. The V end lost 7 bases, the J end lost 6 bases, and 12 bases lay between the germline ends. The CDR3 DNA reads as TGTGCCAGCACCATGGCAGGGTCCGGGGAGCTGTTTTTT. It codes for CASTMAGSGELFF.

The J gene is TRBJ2-1, the V gene TRBV10-3; TRBD1 matches 9 bases. This CDR3 contains 15 residues. The germline CDR1 and CDR2 sequences are ENHRY and SYGVKD. The J segment lost 4 bases and the V segment lost 4 bases, leaving 5 bases of the junction unmatched. The CDR3 spells CAISVTGTGYNEQFF. In DNA form, the CDR3 reads TGTGCCATCAGTGTCACCGGGACAGGGTACAATGAGCAGTTCTTC.

In this sample, this clone turned up a few times. The chain is built from TRBV7-9 and TRBJ2-2; D is undetermined. V gave up 5 bases and J gave up 7 bases, with 11 bases separating them. Germline V gene lookup returns CDR1 SEHNR and CDR2 FQNEAQ (reference sequence). The length of the CDR3 is 13 residues. CDR3 in amino acids: CASSQVLSGELFF. The CDR3 DNA reads TGTGCCAGCAGCCAGGTTCTTAGCGGGGAGCTGTTTTTT.

This clone is a singleton in its sample. The J gene is TRBJ1-1, the V gene TRBV7-8; a weak D match, TRBD1 (6 bases). CDR3 size: 11 residues. Germline V gene data show CDR1 as SGHVS and CDR2 as FQNEAQ. V dropped 5 bases and J dropped 11 bases, with 12 bases sitting between them. The CDR3 is CASSPGTQAFF. In DNA, the CDR3 is TGTGCCAGCAGCCCAGGGACACAGGCTTTCTTT.

The chain links TRBV5-8 to TRBJ2-5; 7 bases are shared with TRBD2. Germline V gene lookup returns CDR1 SGHTS and CDR2 YDEGEE. This CDR3 region has 13 residues. After removal of 4 bases from V and 9 bases from J, the junction contained 9 bases not matched to a gene. CDR3 sequence reads: CASSPNWGRAQYF. The CDR3 DNA follows: TGTGCCAGCAGCCCCAATTGGGGGAGGGCCCAGTACTTC.

The chain joins TRBV19 to TRBJ2-3, with TRBD2 identical over 11 bases. This CDR3 is built from 16 residues. V gave up 5 bases and J gave up 2 bases; unmatched junction bases: 6. The germline gives CDR1 LNHDA, CDR2 SQIVND (reference sequence). CDR3 DNA sequence: TGTGCCAGTAGTTTATATAGCGGGGGGGACACAGATACGCAGTATTTT. Protein product: CASSLYSGGDTDTQYF. Together with reference TRBV19 and TRBJ2-3, the CDR3 gives the full variable domain: DGGITQSPKYLFRKEGQNVTLSCEQNLNHDAMYWYRQDPGQGLRLIYYSQIVNDFQKGDIAEGYSVSREKKESFPLTVTSAQKNPTAFYLCASSLYSGGDTDTQYFGPGTRLTVL.

The chain carries TRBV19 and TRBJ2-2; maybe TRBD1 (6 bases). Trimming stripped 3 bases from V and 7 bases from J, with 12 bases between. Germline CDR1 LNHDA, CDR2 SQIVND (reference sequence). There are 14 residues in the CDR3. The chain's CDR3 is CASSMLQGYGELFF. CDR3 bases: TGTGCCAGTAGTATGCTCCAGGGGTACGGGGAGCTGTTTTTT. The whole variable domain, remainder taken from reference TRBV19 and TRBJ2-2, is DGGITQSPKYLFRKEGQNVTLSCEQNLNHDAMYWYRQDPGQGLRLIYYSQIVNDFQKGDIAEGYSVSREKKESFPLTVTSAQKNPTAFYLCASSMLQGYGELFFGEGSRLTVL.

The rearrangement joins TRBV3-1 (or the pseudogene TRBV3-2) to TRBJ2-3; TRBD2 aligns across 9 bases. The CDR3 is 15 residues long. The germline gives CDR1 LGHDT, CDR2 YNNKEL (reference sequence). With V trimmed by 4 bases and J by 4 bases, 6 bases remained unmatched. CDR3 region: CASSRRTSAADTQYF. The CDR3 DNA follows: TGTGCCAGCAGCCGCCGGACTAGCGCGGCAGATACGCAGTATTTT.

The chain links TRBV9 to TRBJ2-3; a possible D gene is TRBD2 (5 bases). Germline CDR1 and CDR2: SGDLS and YYNGEE. This CDR3 is built from 15 residues. Trimming took 0 bases from V and 2 from J, leaving 10 bases between them. The CDR3 loop reads CASSVEGRNTDTQYF. CDR3 in DNA: TGTGCCAGCAGCGTAGAAGGGAGAAACACAGATACGCAGTATTTT.

The count of this clone is one. The chain couples TRBV9 to TRBJ1-6; 8 nucleotides agree with TRBD1. Trimming removed 4 bases from V and 5 bases from J; junction bases left unmatched: 5. Germline V CDR1 and CDR2: SGDLS, YYNGEE. This CDR3 region has 15 residues. The CDR3 region has the DNA TGTGCCAGCAGCCCGACGGGACAGGATAATTCACCCCTCCACTTT. This translates into CASSPTGQDNSPLHF.

The chain employs TRBV3-1 (or the pseudogene TRBV3-2) and TRBJ1-2; 8 bases fit TRBD1. V shed 3 bases, J shed 7 bases, and the junction held 4 bases outside the gene matches. Germline CDR1 LGHDT, CDR2 YNNKEL (reference sequence). This CDR3 contains 13 residues. The CDR3 sequence: CASSQQGAGGYTF. The CDR3 DNA reads TGTGCCAGCAGCCAGCAGGGGGCAGGTGGCTACACCTTC.

This chain joins TRBV6-1 and TRBJ1-2; TRBD1 matches at 8 bases. The CDR3 contains 15 residues. Germline assignment: CDR1 MNHNS and CDR2 SASEGT. Losses at the gene ends were 3 bases for V and 6 bases for J; bases not matched to a gene: 9. CDR3 loop: CASSETYRGINGYTF. In nucleotides, the CDR3 is TGTGCCAGCAGTGAGACCTACAGGGGGATCAATGGCTACACCTTC.

The chain joins TRBV4-3 to TRBJ2-1, with TRBD1 matching over 10 bases. This CDR3 contains 17 residues. Trimming cost V 0 bases and J 10 bases; bases outside gene matches: 12. Germline loops: CDR1 LGHNA, CDR2 YSLEER. The CDR3 nucleotides are TGCGCCAGCAGCCAAGACCCTCCGGGACAGGGGTTAACGGAGCAGTTCTTC. Its protein is CASSQDPPGQGLTEQFF.

This sequence joins TRBV6-5 and TRBJ1-4; 8 bases fit TRBD1. Per the germline V gene, CDR1 is MNHEY and CDR2 is SVGAGI. CDR3 length: 13 amino acids. With V trimmed by 5 bases and J by 10 bases, 6 bases remained unmatched. The chain's CDR3 is CASSPATGGKLFF. The CDR3 DNA reads TGTGCCAGCAGTCCAGCCACAGGGGGAAAACTGTTTTTT.

The chain carries TRBV5-5 and TRBJ1-2, with D perhaps matching TRBD1 (6 bases). The germline gives CDR1 SGHKS, CDR2 YYEKEE (reference sequence). The V end was cut by 0 bases, the J end by 3 bases, with 12 bases between. The CDR3 runs 15 residues. The CDR3 loop reads CASSLANRADYGYTF. The CDR3 bases are TGTGCCAGCAGCTTGGCGAACAGGGCTGACTATGGCTACACCTTC.

The rearrangement joins TRBV5-5 to TRBJ2-1; 10 bases match TRBD1. Germline V gene data show CDR1 as SGHKS and CDR2 as YYEKEE (reference sequence). V dropped 2 bases and J dropped 8; count of bases not matched to a gene: 7. The CDR3 covers 15 residues. The CDR3 protein is CASSFDRGRADEQFF. The DNA of the CDR3 is TGTGCCAGCAGCTTTGACAGGGGGCGAGCCGATGAGCAGTTCTTC.

V is TRBV15 and J is TRBJ2-1, with 14 bases lining up with TRBD2. Germline V lookup: CDR1 LNHNV, CDR2 YYDKDF (reference sequence). The CDR3 covers 18 residues. J lost 9 bases, V lost 0 bases, and 10 bases had no gene match. The CDR3 here is CATSRDRLAGGKFGEQFF. The CDR3 DNA follows: TGTGCCACCAGCAGAGATCGACTAGCGGGGGGGAAATTCGGTGAGCAGTTCTTC.

This rearrangement joins TRBV5-3 to TRBJ1-1; 10 bases align to TRBD1. TRBV5-3 falls under the ORF class, with uncertain function. CDR3 length equals 16 residues. CDR3 sequence (DNA): TGTGCGGGGACAGGGGCCGCTAGGACTATGAACACTGAAGCTTTCTTT. Encoded protein: CAGTGAARTMNTEAFF.

This chain connects TRBV7-2 to TRBJ1-1; 8 bases match TRBD1. Germline CDR1 reads SGHTA; CDR2 reads FQGNSA. Germline trimming cut 3 bases from V and 5 bases from J; bases unmatched to any gene: 5. This CDR3 has 14 residues. This CDR3 is CASSFQGAKTEAFF. CDR3 coding DNA: TGTGCCAGCAGCTTTCAGGGGGCTAAGACTGAAGCTTTCTTT.